What follows are 14 T cell receptor beta chains derived from one specimen sequenced in a study of CD8+ T cells in alopecia areata. The sequencing template was cDNA reverse transcribed from extracted RNA. Method: immunoSEQ multiplex PCR; TCRdb's copy keeps in-frame clones and lacks some. In the table there are around 250,000 clones, 67% of which are singletons. The sequencing used CD4+ T cells sorted from blood, collected at week 0. The receptors stem from a human donor with alopecia areata.

This chain uses TRBV9 with TRBJ2-1, with TRBD1 matching 9 bases. The CDR3 consists of 15 residues. Looked up from germline, CDR1 is SGDLS and CDR2 is YYNGEE. Germline trimming cut 3 bases from V and 6 bases from J; bases unmatched to any gene: 7. CDR3 region: CASSARDRVSNEQFF. In nucleotides, the CDR3 is TGTGCCAGCAGCGCCCGGGACAGGGTCTCCAATGAGCAGTTCTTC.

This chain joins TRBV30 and TRBJ1-2; 7 bases line up with TRBD1. J lost 6 bases, V lost 3 bases, and 10 bases had no gene match. The CDR3 consists of 14 residues. CDR1 is GTSNPN and CDR2 is SVGIG in the germline V gene (reference sequence). The CDR3 sequence is CAWRTGKVRDGYTF. The CDR3 nucleotides are TGTGCCTGGAGGACAGGGAAGGTCCGGGATGGCTACACCTTC.

The V gene is TRBV7-9, the J gene TRBJ1-1; the D gene is possibly TRBD1 (5 bases). The germline CDR1 and CDR2 sequences are SEHNR and FQNEAQ (reference sequence). The CDR3 is 16 amino acids. V was shortened by 10 bases and J by 0 bases, with 21 bases between the two germline ends. DNA for the CDR3: TGTGCCATCCGGGGGACCGCCAAGGGGATGAACACTGAAGCTTTCTTT. This gives the protein CAIRGTAKGMNTEAFF. The variable domain in full, completed from reference TRBV7-9 and TRBJ1-1, reads DTGVSQNPRHKITKRGQNVTFRCDPISEHNRLYWYRQTLGQGPEFLTYFQNEAQLEKSRLLSDRFSAERPKGSFSTLEIQRTEQGDSAMYLCAIRGTAKGMNTEAFFGQGTRLTVV.

This clone has a handful of counts. This sample also contains other DNA sequences that code for the same CDR3. The chain carries TRBV5-1 and TRBJ2-5; D gene unclear. The CDR3 spans 13 residues. CDR1 and CDR2 (germline): SGHRS, YFSETQ. Trimming removed 0 bases from V and 4 bases from J, with 7 bases in between. In DNA, the CDR3 is TGCGCCAGCAGCTTGGGACCTCGAGAGACCCAGTACTTC. Its protein is CASSLGPRETQYF.

The rearrangement uses TRBV29-1 and TRBJ2-5; 10 bases agree with TRBD1. CDR1 is SQVTM, CDR2 ANQGSEA, per germline. J was trimmed by 4 bases and V by 7 bases; bases with no gene match: 6. The CDR3 runs to 13 residues. Written as DNA, the CDR3 is TGCAGCGCGGACGGGGACAGGGGAGAGACCCAGTACTTC. Protein product: CSADGDRGETQYF.

Only a few counts were recorded for this clone. The chain is built from TRBV29-1 and TRBJ1-6; 10 bases agree with TRBD1. Germline CDR1 and CDR2: SQVTM and ANQGSEA. Trimming cost V 5 bases and J 10 bases; bases outside gene matches: 5. This CDR3 is 13 amino acids long. CDR3 DNA sequence: TGCAGCGTTAGCGACAGGGGGCGATCACCCCTCCACTTT. This encodes CSVSDRGRSPLHF.

The count of this clone is one. The chain couples TRBV29-1 to TRBJ1-4; D call uncertain. The CDR3 extends over 12 amino acids. CDR1 is SQVTM and CDR2 is ANQGSEA in the germline V gene. The germline V and J ends were trimmed by 2 bases and 5 bases, with 6 bases remaining between them. CDR3 region: CSVESGNEKLFF. CDR3 nucleotides: TGCAGCGTTGAAAGTGGGAATGAAAAACTGTTTTTT.

The chain links TRBV29-1 to TRBJ2-1, with 12 bases matching TRBD2. V lost 6 bases, J lost 8 bases, and 11 bases stayed unmatched. The CDR3 contains 15 residues. Germline CDR1 is SQVTM and CDR2 is ANQGSEA. The CDR3 protein is CSVRILAGGRDEQFF. CDR3 nucleotides: TGCAGCGTCCGAATCCTAGCGGGGGGGCGGGATGAGCAGTTCTTC.

CDR3 in amino acids: CSVSQRGVSETQYF. Written as DNA, the CDR3 is TGCAGCGTCTCACAACGGGGGGTTAGTGAGACCCAGTACTTC. The chain couples TRBV29-1 to TRBJ2-5; 7 nucleotides agree with TRBD2. Germline loops: CDR1 SQVTM, CDR2 ANQGSEA. V shed 6 bases and J 5 bases; nucleotides not matched to a gene: 12. This CDR3 contains 14 residues.

The V gene is TRBV30, the J gene TRBJ2-6; a weak D match, TRBD1 (5 bases). Germline V gene sequence: CDR1 GTSNPN, CDR2 SVGIG (reference sequence). Trimming removed 6 bases from V and 4 bases from J, with 10 bases in between. The CDR3 loop spans 13 amino acids. The CDR3 DNA is TGTGCCTGCTACAGGTCCGGGGCCAACGTCCTGACTTTC. This codes for CACYRSGANVLTF.

The CDR3 sequence: CATSRPNSPLHF. The CDR3 bases are TGTGCCACCAGCAGACCCAATTCACCCCTCCACTTT. This chain joins TRBV15 and TRBJ1-6; no definite D call. Trimming removed 2 bases at V and 7 bases at J, with 3 bases between. In germline, CDR1 is LNHNV, CDR2 YYDKDF (reference sequence). This CDR3 is built from 12 residues.

As for this clone: The same CDR3 can be traced to other DNA sequences in this sample. CDR3 DNA: TGTGCCTGGTCGGGAGATACGCAGTATTTT. It encodes CAWSGDTQYF. The chain combines TRBV30 with TRBJ2-3; D is uncertain. V lost 5 bases to trimming and J lost 5 bases, with 5 bases between them. The CDR3 sequence is 10 residues long. Looked up from germline, CDR1 is GTSNPN and CDR2 is SVGIG (reference sequence).

The chain employs TRBV29-1 and TRBJ2-7, with 11 bases that match TRBD2. Looked up from germline, CDR1 is SQVTM and CDR2 is ANQGSEA. V trimming: 6 bases; J trimming: 7 bases; junction bases outside the gene matches: 8. There are 13 residues in the CDR3. In DNA, the CDR3 is TGCAGCGTCCTGACTAGCGGGGCGGAAGAGCAGTACTTC. Translating gives CSVLTSGAEEQYF.

The V call is TRBV7-9, the J call TRBJ1-5; D gene unclear. CDR3 length: 12 residues. Trimming removed 5 bases from V and 10 bases from J, with 12 bases in between. Germline V CDR1 and CDR2: SEHNR, FQNEAQ (reference sequence). The CDR3 DNA reads TGTGCCAGCAGCGACATAATCAGCCCCCAGCATTTT. The encoded protein is CASSDIISPQHF.